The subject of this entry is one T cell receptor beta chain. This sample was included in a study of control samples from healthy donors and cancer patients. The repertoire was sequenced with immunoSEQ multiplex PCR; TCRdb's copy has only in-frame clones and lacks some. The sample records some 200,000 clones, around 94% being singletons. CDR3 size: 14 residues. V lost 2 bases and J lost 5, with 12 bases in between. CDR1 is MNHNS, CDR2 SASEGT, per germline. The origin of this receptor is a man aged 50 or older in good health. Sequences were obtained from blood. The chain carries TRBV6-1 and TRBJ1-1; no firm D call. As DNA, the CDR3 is TGTGCCAGCAGTGAATACGGCGTCGGGACTGAAGCTTTCTTT. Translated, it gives CASSEYGVGTEAFF.